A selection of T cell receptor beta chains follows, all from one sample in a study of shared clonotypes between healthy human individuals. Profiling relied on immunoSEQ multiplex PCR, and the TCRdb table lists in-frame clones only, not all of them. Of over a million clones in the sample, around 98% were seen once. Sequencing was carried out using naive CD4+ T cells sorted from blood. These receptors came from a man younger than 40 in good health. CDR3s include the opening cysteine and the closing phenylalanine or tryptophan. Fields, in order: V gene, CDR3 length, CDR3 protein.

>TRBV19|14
CASSIGVWRYEQYF
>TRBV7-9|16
CASRIEKTLPTGELFF
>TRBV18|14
CASSPPSGDVEQFF
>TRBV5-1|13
CASSLKHTDTQYF
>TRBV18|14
CASSKEGHYNEQFF
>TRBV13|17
CASSFAISGSGTDTQYF
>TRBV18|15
CASSPGGGGDQPQHF
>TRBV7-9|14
CASSLRGPAYEQYF
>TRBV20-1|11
CSASGGEKLFF
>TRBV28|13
CASRTTGGDGYTF
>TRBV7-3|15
CASSSGTSGYNEQFF
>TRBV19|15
CASSTTVGTSYGYTF
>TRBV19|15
CASSIKGGKRPEQYF
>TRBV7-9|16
CASSWRTGGANTEAFF
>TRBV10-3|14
CAISESNPGRELFF
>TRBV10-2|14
CASNPGALTNEQFF
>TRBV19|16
CASSPAPLAGVYEQYF
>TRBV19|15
CASSFGTGGRVTQYF
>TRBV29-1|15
CSVAPQGVWDTEAFF
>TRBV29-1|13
CSVGWGGEETQYF
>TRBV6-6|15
CASSYPGSGTYEQYF
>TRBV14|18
CASSRLGTGTSGNNEQFF
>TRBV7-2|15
CASSLAMGGGTEAFF
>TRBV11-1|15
CASSRDRKYYNEQFF
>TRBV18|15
CASSPGTSGRNIQYF
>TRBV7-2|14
CASSYRGGGTEAFF
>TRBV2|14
CASSERGTGNTIYF
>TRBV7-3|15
CASSLRPSSYNEQFF
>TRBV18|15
CASSPLGGQAYEQYF
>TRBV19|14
CASSIPSSNQPQHF
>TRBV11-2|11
CASSVQNEQFF
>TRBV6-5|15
CASRGNTGAGYGYTF
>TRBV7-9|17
CASSLAQQGIGNNEQFF
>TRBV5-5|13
CASSPQAGGEQFF
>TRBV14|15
CASSRPGLAYNEQFF
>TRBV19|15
CASKRLGGRNQPQHF
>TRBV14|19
CASSQNSAIFGRNPYEQYF
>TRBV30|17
CAWSSRFGRERAYEQYF
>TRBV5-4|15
CASSYLVGGANEQFF
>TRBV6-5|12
CASLSSTGGYTF
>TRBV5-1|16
CASSSGQPIGIDTQYF
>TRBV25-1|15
CASSDPSRGGTEAFF
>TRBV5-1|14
CASSPGPGAYEQYF
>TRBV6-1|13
CASTLAGTRGYTF
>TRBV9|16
CASSARASRFTDTQYF
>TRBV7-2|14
CASRRRDREETQYF
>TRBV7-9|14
CASSLLAVTDTQYF
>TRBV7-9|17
CASSTEQGLGRGTEAFF
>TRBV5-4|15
CASSRAGGEGEKLFF
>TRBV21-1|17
CASSKPNLQDMNTEAFF
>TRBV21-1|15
CASSGTGETNQPQHF
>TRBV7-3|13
CASSRDRGNEQFF
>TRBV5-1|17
CASSLAGEGPLSETQYF
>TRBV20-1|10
CSARDTEAFF
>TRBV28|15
CASSWGRRGNTEAFF